The 12 T cell receptor beta chains listed next were all sequenced from one sample in a study of cytomegalovirus exposure and HLA in healthy donors. The repertoire was sequenced with immunoSEQ multiplex PCR; TCRdb's copy has only in-frame clones and lacks some. The sample shows fewer than 350,000 clones, 70% to 90% of them seen only once. Sequenced material: PBMCs. The receptors were sampled from a woman aged 18-29 years in good health and CMV-seronegative.

Written as DNA, the CDR3 is TGTGCCAGCAGCTTGGCGGAGCAGCCCCAGCATTTT. Its translation: CASSLAEQPQHF. The chain employs TRBV7-2 and TRBJ1-5; no firm D call. The V end was cut by 3 bases, the J end by 7 bases, with 7 bases between. Per germline, CDR1 SGHTA and CDR2 FQGNSA. The CDR3 contains 12 residues.

This clone occurred a few times. This chain connects TRBV6-5 to TRBJ2-7; D gene unclear. Germline loops: CDR1 MNHEY, CDR2 SVGAGI. Trimming removed 8 bases at V and 2 bases at J, with 7 bases between. This CDR3 region has 11 residues. CDR3 sequence (DNA): TGTGCCAGCGGGCGCCCCTACGAGCAGTACTTC. It codes for CASGRPYEQYF.

J is TRBJ2-3 and V is TRBV9, with TRBD2 matching over 8 bases. The length of the CDR3 is 16 residues. V trimming: 4 bases; J trimming: 1 base; junction bases outside the gene matches: 8. Germline CDR1 SGDLS, CDR2 YYNGEE. The CDR3 DNA reads TGTGCCAGCAGCCCCCATTCGGGAGGGGGCACAGATACGCAGTATTTT. This translates into CASSPHSGGGTDTQYF.

The chain uses TRBV28 and TRBJ1-5; 8 bases align to TRBD1. The CDR3 covers 17 residues. Trimming cost V 6 bases and J 5 bases; bases outside gene matches: 15. Germline V gene lookup returns CDR1 MDHEN and CDR2 SYDVKM. CDR3 nucleotide sequence: TGTGCCAGCAGCCCCTGGCAGGGGGCAGGGGTGTATCAGCCCCAGCATTTT. It is translated as CASSPWQGAGVYQPQHF.

The CDR3 loop is CASSPPPGHRAFF. The CDR3 DNA reads as TGTGCCAGCAGTCCCCCCCCGGGACACAGAGCTTTCTTT. The chain links TRBV28 to TRBJ1-1, with D maybe TRBD1 (6 bases). V shed 5 bases and J shed 10 bases, with 17 bases lying between them. CDR1 MDHEN and CDR2 SYDVKM come from the germline V gene. The CDR3 length is 13 residues. Variable domain in full (rest from reference TRBV28 and TRBJ1-1): DVKVTQSSRYLVKRTGEKVFLECVQDMDHENMFWYRQDPGLGLRLIYFSYDVKMKEKGDIPEGYSVSREKKERFSLILESASTNQTSMYLCASSPPPGHRAFFGQGTRLTVV.

Comments on this clone: The sample carries other DNA sequences with the same CDR3. The J gene is TRBJ2-7, the V gene TRBV27; weak D call: TRBD1 (6 bases). The germline gives CDR1 MNHEY, CDR2 SMNVEV (reference sequence). The CDR3 length is 16 residues. V was clipped by 5 bases and J by 2 bases, with 19 bases between them. Here the CDR3 reads CASSTPQGIPPYEQYF. DNA for the CDR3: TGTGCCAGCAGTACCCCCCAGGGGATACCACCCTACGAGCAGTACTTC.

The chain links TRBV5-1 to TRBJ2-5; a possible D gene is TRBD2 (5 bases). Trimming pared 6 bases from V and 5 bases from J, leaving 26 bases between. Germline CDR1 is SGHRS and CDR2 is YFSETQ. This CDR3 has 17 residues. The CDR3 spells CASKVGRASIVLETQYF. In DNA form, the CDR3 reads TGCGCCAGCAAAGTGGGCCGGGCTAGCATCGTACTCGAGACCCAGTACTTC.

This chain joins TRBV28 and TRBJ1-2; 8 nucleotides line up with TRBD1. From germline, CDR1 is MDHEN and CDR2 SYDVKM. V lost 6 bases and J lost 3; bases outside the gene matches: 3. This CDR3 region has 13 residues. CDR3 DNA: TGTGCCAGCAGCCAGGGGGCTGACTATGGCTACACCTTC. Translation gives CASSQGADYGYTF.

The chain joins TRBV5-1 to TRBJ1-3; D call uncertain. In germline, CDR1 is SGHRS, CDR2 YFSETQ. The CDR3 totals 15 residues. Trimming pared 4 bases from V and 8 bases from J, leaving 19 bases between. For the CDR3, the DNA is TGCGCCAGCAGCCACTACAGAGGCCTGGAGGACACCATATATTTT. Its translation: CASSHYRGLEDTIYF.

This rearrangement joins TRBV5-5 to TRBJ1-2, with 9 bases identical to TRBD1. V shed 1 base, J shed 5 bases, and the junction held 3 bases outside the gene matches. The CDR3 is made up of 14 amino acids. Germline values: CDR1 SGHKS, CDR2 YYEKEE (reference sequence). The DNA of the CDR3 is TGTGCCAGCAGCTTGTTGGGACAGGGATATGGCTACACCTTC. Translation gives CASSLLGQGYGYTF.

The V gene is TRBV28, the J gene TRBJ2-7; D not resolved. V lost 2 bases and J 10 bases, leaving 9 bases between the germline ends. The CDR3 has 11 residues. CDR1 is MDHEN, CDR2 SYDVKM, per germline. This chain's CDR3 is CASSLGAVQYF. The DNA for the CDR3 is TGTGCCAGCAGTTTAGGAGCTGTACAGTACTTC.

V and J are TRBV6-5 and TRBJ2-5, with 9 bases aligning to TRBD2. The CDR3 totals 15 residues. Germline lookup yields CDR1 MNHEY and CDR2 SVGAGI. V lost 5 bases and J lost 4; bases outside the gene matches: 8. CDR3 nucleotide sequence: TGTGCCAGCAGTAAGGGACTAGCTACGGGAGAGACCCAGTACTTC. Its protein product is CASSKGLATGETQYF.